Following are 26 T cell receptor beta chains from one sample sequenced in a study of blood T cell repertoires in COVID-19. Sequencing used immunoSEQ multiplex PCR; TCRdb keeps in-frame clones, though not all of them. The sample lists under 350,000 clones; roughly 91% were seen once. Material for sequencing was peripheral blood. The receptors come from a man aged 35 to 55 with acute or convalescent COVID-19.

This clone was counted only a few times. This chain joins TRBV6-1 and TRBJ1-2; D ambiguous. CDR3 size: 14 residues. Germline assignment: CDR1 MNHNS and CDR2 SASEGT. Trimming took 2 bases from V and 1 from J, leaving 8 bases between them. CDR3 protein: CASSERTFNYGYTF. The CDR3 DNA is TGTGCCAGCAGTGAAAGGACTTTTAACTATGGCTACACCTTC.

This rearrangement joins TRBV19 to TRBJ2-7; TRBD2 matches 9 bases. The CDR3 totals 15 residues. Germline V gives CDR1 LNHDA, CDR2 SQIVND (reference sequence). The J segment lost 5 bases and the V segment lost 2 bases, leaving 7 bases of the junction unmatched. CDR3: CASSITLAGNDEQYF. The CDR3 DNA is TGTGCCAGTAGTATAACCCTAGCGGGGAATGACGAGCAGTACTTC. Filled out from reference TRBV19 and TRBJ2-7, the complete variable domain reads DGGITQSPKYLFRKEGQNVTLSCEQNLNHDAMYWYRQDPGQGLRLIYYSQIVNDFQKGDIAEGYSVSREKKESFPLTVTSAQKNPTAFYLCASSITLAGNDEQYFGPGTRLTVT.

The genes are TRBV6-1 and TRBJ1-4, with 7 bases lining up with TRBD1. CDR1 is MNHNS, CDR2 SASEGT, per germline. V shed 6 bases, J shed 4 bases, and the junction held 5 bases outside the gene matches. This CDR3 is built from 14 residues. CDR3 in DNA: TGTGCCAGCAGAACAGGGGCCGGTAATGAAAAACTGTTTTTT. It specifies CASRTGAGNEKLFF.

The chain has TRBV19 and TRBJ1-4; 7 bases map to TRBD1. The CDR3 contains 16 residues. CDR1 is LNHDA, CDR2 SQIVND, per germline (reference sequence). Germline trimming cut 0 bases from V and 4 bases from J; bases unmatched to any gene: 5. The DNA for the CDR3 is TGTGCCAGTAGTATAGACCGGGACAGATTTAATGAAAAACTGTTTTTT. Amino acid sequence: CASSIDRDRFNEKLFF.

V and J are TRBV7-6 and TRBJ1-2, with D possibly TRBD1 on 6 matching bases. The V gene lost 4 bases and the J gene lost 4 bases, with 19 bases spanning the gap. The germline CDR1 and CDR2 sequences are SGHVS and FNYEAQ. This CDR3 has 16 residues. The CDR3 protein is CASSSGSGGRGYGYTF. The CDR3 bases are TGTGCCAGCAGCTCAGGTTCCGGGGGGCGCGGCTATGGCTACACCTTC.

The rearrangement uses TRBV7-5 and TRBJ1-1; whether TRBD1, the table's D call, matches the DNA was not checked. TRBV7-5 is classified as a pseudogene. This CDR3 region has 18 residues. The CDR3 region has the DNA TGTGTCAGAAGCTTAGGGGCCGGCAGGGGGCGCTTAAACACTGAAGCTTTCTTT. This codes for CVRSLGAGRGRLNTEAFF.

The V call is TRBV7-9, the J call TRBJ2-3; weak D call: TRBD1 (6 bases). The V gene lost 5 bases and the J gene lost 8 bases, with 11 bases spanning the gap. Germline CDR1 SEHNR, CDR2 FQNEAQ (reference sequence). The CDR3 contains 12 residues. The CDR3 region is CASSQDRLTQYF. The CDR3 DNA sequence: TGTGCCAGCAGCCAAGACAGGCTTACGCAGTATTTT.

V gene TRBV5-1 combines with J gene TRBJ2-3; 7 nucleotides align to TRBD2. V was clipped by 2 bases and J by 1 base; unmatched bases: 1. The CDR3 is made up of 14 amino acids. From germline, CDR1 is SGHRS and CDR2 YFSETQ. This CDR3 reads CASSFTSGTDTQYF. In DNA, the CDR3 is TGCGCCAGCAGCTTTACTAGCGGCACAGATACGCAGTATTTT. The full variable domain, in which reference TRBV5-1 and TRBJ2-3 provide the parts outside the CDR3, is KAGVTQTPRYLIKTRGQQVTLSCSPISGHRSVSWYQQTPGQGLQFLFEYFSETQRNKGNFPGRFSGRQFSNSRSEMNVSTLELGDSALYLCASSFTSGTDTQYFGPGTRLTVL.

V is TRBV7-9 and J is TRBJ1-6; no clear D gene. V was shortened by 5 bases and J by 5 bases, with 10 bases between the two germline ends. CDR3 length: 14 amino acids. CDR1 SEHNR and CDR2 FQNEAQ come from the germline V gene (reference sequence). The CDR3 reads CASSVRENNSPLHF. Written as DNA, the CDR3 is TGTGCCAGCAGCGTCCGGGAGAATAATTCACCCCTCCACTTT.

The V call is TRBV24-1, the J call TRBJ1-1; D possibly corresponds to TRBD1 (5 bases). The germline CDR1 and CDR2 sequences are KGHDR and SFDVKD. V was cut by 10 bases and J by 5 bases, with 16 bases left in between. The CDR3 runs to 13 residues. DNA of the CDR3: TGTGCCACTTCACCGGGGGGTAGGACTGAAGCTTTCTTT. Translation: CATSPGGRTEAFF.

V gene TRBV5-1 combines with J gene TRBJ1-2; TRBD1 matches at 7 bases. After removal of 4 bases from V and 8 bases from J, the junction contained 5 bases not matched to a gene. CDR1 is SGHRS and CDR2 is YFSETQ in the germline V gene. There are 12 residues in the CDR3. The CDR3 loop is CASSDRAEGYTF. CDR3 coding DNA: TGCGCCAGCAGCGACAGGGCTGAGGGCTACACCTTC.

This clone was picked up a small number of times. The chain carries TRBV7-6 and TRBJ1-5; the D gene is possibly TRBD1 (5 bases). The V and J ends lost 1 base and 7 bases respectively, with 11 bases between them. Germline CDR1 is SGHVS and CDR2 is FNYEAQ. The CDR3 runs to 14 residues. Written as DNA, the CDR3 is TGTGCCAGCAGCTTAGGGGGAGGGGAGCAGCCCCAGCATTTT. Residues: CASSLGGGEQPQHF.

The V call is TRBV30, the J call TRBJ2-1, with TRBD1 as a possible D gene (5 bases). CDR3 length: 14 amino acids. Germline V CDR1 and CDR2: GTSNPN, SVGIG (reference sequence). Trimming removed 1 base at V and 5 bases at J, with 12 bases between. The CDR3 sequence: CAWSELQDNNEQFF. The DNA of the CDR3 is TGTGCCTGGAGTGAATTACAGGATAACAATGAGCAGTTCTTC.

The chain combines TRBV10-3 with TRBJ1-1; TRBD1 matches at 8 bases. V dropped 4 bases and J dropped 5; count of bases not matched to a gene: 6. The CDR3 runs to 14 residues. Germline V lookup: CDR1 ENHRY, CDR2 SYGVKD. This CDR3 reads CAISGSDRETEAFF. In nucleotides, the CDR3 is TGTGCCATCAGTGGGTCGGACAGGGAAACTGAAGCTTTCTTT.

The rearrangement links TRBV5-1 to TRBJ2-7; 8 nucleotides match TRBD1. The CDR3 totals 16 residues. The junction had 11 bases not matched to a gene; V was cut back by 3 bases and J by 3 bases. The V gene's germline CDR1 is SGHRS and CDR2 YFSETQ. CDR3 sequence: CASSSTIGTGVYEQYF. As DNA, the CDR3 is TGCGCCAGCAGCTCTACTATCGGGACAGGCGTCTACGAGCAGTACTTC.

The CDR3 protein is CASSIQGRTNEKLFF. CDR3 in DNA: TGTGCCAGCAGCATACAGGGGAGAACTAATGAAAAACTGTTTTTT. The chain uses TRBV11-2 and TRBJ1-4; TRBD1 matches 7 bases. The J segment lost 1 base and the V segment lost 5 bases, leaving 4 bases of the junction unmatched. Germline lookup yields CDR1 SGHAT and CDR2 FQNNGV. The CDR3 loop spans 15 amino acids. Complete variable domain (other parts from reference TRBV11-2 and TRBJ1-4): EAGVAQSPRYKIIEKRQSVAFWCNPISGHATLYWYQQILGQGPKLLIQFQNNGVVDDSQLPKDRFSAERLKGVDSTLKIQPAKLEDSAVYLCASSIQGRTNEKLFFGSGTQLSVL.

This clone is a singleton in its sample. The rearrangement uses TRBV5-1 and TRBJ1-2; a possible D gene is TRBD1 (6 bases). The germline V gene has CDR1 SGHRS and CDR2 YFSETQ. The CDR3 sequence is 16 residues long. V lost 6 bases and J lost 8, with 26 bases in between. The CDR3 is CASTPDLATGKKGYTF. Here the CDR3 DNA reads TGCGCCAGCACCCCTGACCTCGCAACAGGGAAAAAGGGCTACACCTTC.

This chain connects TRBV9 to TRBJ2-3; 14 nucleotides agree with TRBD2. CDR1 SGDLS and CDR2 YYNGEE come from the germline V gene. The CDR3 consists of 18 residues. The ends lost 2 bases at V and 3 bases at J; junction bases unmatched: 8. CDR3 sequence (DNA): TGTGCCAGCAGCGTTGATGCGAGACTAGCGGGGGGGACAGATACGCAGTATTTT. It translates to CASSVDARLAGGTDTQYF.

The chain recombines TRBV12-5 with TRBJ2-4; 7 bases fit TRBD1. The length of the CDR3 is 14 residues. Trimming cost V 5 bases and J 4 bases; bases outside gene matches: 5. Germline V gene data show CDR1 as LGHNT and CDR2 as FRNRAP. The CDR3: CASGIGTDKNIQYF. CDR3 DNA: TGTGCTAGTGGTATCGGGACAGATAAAAACATTCAGTACTTC.

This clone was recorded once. The CDR3 reads CAISESPGGEETQYF. Written as DNA, the CDR3 is TGTGCCATCAGTGAGTCGCCAGGGGGTGAAGAGACCCAGTACTTC. The rearrangement uses TRBV10-3 and TRBJ2-5; TRBD1 matches 7 bases. The CDR3 loop spans 15 amino acids. With V trimmed by 0 bases and J by 3 bases, 4 bases remained unmatched. Germline V CDR1 and CDR2: ENHRY, SYGVKD.

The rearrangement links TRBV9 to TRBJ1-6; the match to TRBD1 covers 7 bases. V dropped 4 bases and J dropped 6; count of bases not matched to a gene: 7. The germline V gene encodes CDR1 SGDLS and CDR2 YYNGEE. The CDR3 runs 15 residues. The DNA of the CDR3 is TGTGCCAGCAGCCTCTTCGACAGGGTTAATTCACCCCTCCACTTT. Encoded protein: CASSLFDRVNSPLHF.

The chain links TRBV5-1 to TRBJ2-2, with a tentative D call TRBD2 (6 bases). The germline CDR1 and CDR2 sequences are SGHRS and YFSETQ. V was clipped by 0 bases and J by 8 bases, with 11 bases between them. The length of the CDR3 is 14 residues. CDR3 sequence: CASSLEGGLGELFF. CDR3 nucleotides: TGCGCCAGCAGCTTGGAGGGAGGCCTGGGGGAGCTGTTTTTT.

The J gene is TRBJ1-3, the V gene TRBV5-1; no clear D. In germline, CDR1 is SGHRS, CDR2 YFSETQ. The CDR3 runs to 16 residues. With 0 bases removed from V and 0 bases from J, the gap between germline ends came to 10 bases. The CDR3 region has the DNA TGCGCCAGCAGCTTGGCCATAGGAGCCTCTGGAAACACCATATATTTT. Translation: CASSLAIGASGNTIYF.

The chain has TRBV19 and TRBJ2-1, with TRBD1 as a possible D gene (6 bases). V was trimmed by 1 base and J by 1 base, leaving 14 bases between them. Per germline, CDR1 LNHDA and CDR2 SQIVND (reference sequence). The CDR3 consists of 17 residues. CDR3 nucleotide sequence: TGTGCCAGTAGTATAGTTGGGACACACATTTCCTACAATGAGCAGTTCTTC. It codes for CASSIVGTHISYNEQFF.

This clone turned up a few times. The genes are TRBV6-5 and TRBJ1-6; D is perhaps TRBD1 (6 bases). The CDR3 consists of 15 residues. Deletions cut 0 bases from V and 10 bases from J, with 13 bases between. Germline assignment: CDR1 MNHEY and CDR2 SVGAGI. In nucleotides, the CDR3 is TGTGCCAGCAGTTACTCAAGCCAGGGGAAATCACCCCTCCACTTT. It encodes CASSYSSQGKSPLHF.

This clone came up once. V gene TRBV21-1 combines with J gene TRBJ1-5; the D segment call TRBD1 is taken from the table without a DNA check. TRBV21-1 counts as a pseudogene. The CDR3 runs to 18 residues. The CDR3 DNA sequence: TGTGCCAGCAGTACGCTGGACAGCCGCCCCGAGGGTAATCAGCCCCAGCATTTT. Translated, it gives CASSTLDSRPEGNQPQHF.